This passage covers 16 T cell receptor beta chains from one sample sequenced in a study of T cells in Graves' hyperthyroidism and ophthalmopathy. Amplified TCR beta CDR3 regions derived from RNA transcripts. The study used the HTBI primer set for a first-round RT-PCR of the TCR CDR3. TCRdb re-analysed the multiplex PCR reads in MiXCR, keeping a single row per CDR3 protein. The sample has around 290,000 distinct CDR3 sequences, 13% seen once. Sequences were obtained from blood. These receptors came from a woman aged 30 to 39 with Graves' hyperthyroidism that later progressed to Graves' ophthalmopathy.

This clonotype was found many times. The V and J genes are TRBV12-3 or TRBV12-4 and TRBJ2-3; TRBD1 matches 7 bases. The V gene end was trimmed by 6 bases and the J gene end by 2 bases; junction bases not matched to a gene: 8. CDR3 length: 15 amino acids. This CDR3 is CASRLGTAYTDTQYF. The CDR3 DNA follows: TGTGCCAGCAGACTTGGGACAGCTTACACAGATACGCAGTATTTT.

In this sample, this clonotype turned up a few times. The J gene is TRBJ2-7, the V gene TRBV4-1, with a weak D call TRBD2 (5 bases). With 0 bases removed from V and 7 bases from J, the gap between germline ends came to 16 bases. Looked up from germline, CDR1 is MGHRA and CDR2 is YSYEKL. The CDR3 contains 15 residues. The CDR3 DNA sequence: TGCGCCAGCAGCCAAGATTGGACTCAGTTCTATGAGCAGTACTTC. Translation: CASSQDWTQFYEQYF.

This clonotype was counted many times. V usage is TRBV9 and J usage is TRBJ2-3; D may match TRBD1 or TRBD2 (5 bases each). This CDR3 spans 17 amino acids. Germline-derived CDR1 and CDR2 are SGDLS and YYNGEE. V gave up 2 bases and J gave up 4 bases, with 20 bases separating them. CDR3 DNA sequence: TGTGCCAGCAGCGTTTCGGCTAGCCAGGGACGCGCAGATACGCAGTATTTT. Translated: CASSVSASQGRADTQYF.

This clonotype was seen at least ten times. V usage is TRBV7-9 and J usage is TRBJ1-1; the D is unclear. Germline CDR1 SEHNR, CDR2 FQNEAQ (reference sequence). The CDR3 is 14 residues long. With 6 bases removed from V and 0 bases from J, the gap between germline ends came to 11 bases. CDR3 protein: CASRKDLMNTEAFF. The CDR3 region has the DNA TGTGCCAGCAGGAAGGACCTTATGAACACTGAAGCTTTCTTT.

The chain uses TRBV5-1 and TRBJ2-7, with D tentatively TRBD2 (5 bases). The CDR3 length is 14 residues. Per the germline V gene, CDR1 is SGHRS and CDR2 is YFSETQ. Trimming removed 1 base at V and 2 bases at J, with 10 bases between. CDR3 sequence: CASSLRAEAYEQYF. The DNA for the CDR3 is TGCGCCAGCAGCTTGAGGGCGGAGGCCTACGAGCAGTACTTC.

This clonotype was recorded many times. This chain connects TRBV28 to TRBJ2-1, with TRBD2 matching over 12 bases. CDR3 length: 15 residues. Germline trimming cut 7 bases from V and 6 bases from J; bases unmatched to any gene: 7. Germline V gene sequence: CDR1 MDHEN, CDR2 SYDVKM. CDR3 coding DNA: TGTGCCAGCAACAAGGCGACTAGCGGGGGCAATGAGCAGTTCTTC. This gives the protein CASNKATSGGNEQFF.

At least ten counts were recorded for this clonotype. V usage is TRBV28 and J usage is TRBJ2-7, with 9 bases matching TRBD2. The V and J ends lost 6 bases and 1 base, in that order; junction bases with no gene match: 10. CDR3 length: 16 amino acids. Germline CDR1 reads MDHEN; CDR2 reads SYDVKM. The chain's CDR3 is CASSHLGLAGSYEQYF. The CDR3 DNA reads as TGTGCCAGCAGCCACCTAGGGCTAGCGGGGTCCTACGAGCAGTACTTC.

The table lists this clonotype with many counts. The chain carries TRBV28 and TRBJ1-4, with D perhaps matching TRBD1 (5 bases). CDR3 size: 17 residues. Between the trimmed V and J ends, which lost 4 bases and 0 bases, there was a span of 15 bases. Germline CDR1 reads MDHEN; CDR2 reads SYDVKM. CDR3 amino acids: CASSSHPTVPTNEKLFF. In DNA, the CDR3 is TGTGCCAGCAGTTCTCATCCGACAGTTCCAACTAATGAAAAACTGTTTTTT.

In the case of this clonotype: Given a much more abundant clone one base away, this may be a read error. The J gene is TRBJ1-2, the V gene TRBV11-2; unclear D gene. CDR1 and CDR2 (germline): SGHAT, FQNNGV. The CDR3 has 12 amino acids. Between the trimmed V and J ends, which lost 5 bases and 4 bases, there was a span of 8 bases. CDR3 in amino acids: CASSIHLYGYTF. CDR3 bases: TGTGCCAGCAGCATACATCTCTATGGCTACACCTTC.

This clonotype was seen ten or more times. The J gene is TRBJ2-7, the V gene TRBV7-2; 11 bases are shared with TRBD2. The CDR3 runs 15 residues. The junction had 3 bases not matched to a gene; V was cut back by 5 bases and J by 0 bases. Germline V gene lookup returns CDR1 SGHTA and CDR2 FQGNSA. The DNA of the CDR3 is TGTGCCAGCAGCGAGACTAGCGGGGACTCCTACGAGCAGTACTTC. This sequence encodes CASSETSGDSYEQYF.

This clonotype appeared many times. The chain employs TRBV2 and TRBJ1-2, with a possible D match to TRBD1 (5 bases). V was cut by 3 bases and J by 7 bases, with 12 bases left in between. The germline CDR1 and CDR2 sequences are SNHLY and FYNNEI. This CDR3 is built from 13 residues. DNA for the CDR3: TGTGCCAGCAGTGATTGGGGAGGGGTTGGCTACACCTTC. Its protein is CASSDWGGVGYTF.

This clonotype was recorded many times. This chain uses TRBV20-1 with TRBJ2-2; TRBD2 agrees at 13 bases. Losses at the gene ends were 1 base for V and 7 bases for J; bases not matched to a gene: 6. CDR1 DFQATT and CDR2 SNEGSKA come from the germline V gene (reference sequence). CDR3 size: 16 residues. CDR3 sequence: CSARGTSGRYDGELFF. The CDR3 nucleotides read TGCAGTGCTAGAGGGACTAGCGGGAGATACGACGGGGAGCTGTTTTTT.

The chain has TRBV7-3 and TRBJ2-3; D is uncertain. Germline CDR1 SGHTA, CDR2 FQGTGA. The germline V and J ends were trimmed by 5 bases and 2 bases, with 11 bases remaining between them. The CDR3 covers 14 residues. The CDR3 loop reads CASSRDGFTDTQYF. CDR3 nucleotide sequence: TGTGCCAGCAGCCGAGATGGGTTCACAGATACGCAGTATTTT.

Ten or more counts support this clonotype. This chain uses TRBV28 with TRBJ2-5; 7 bases line up with TRBD2. The trim removed 6 bases at V and 3 bases at J, leaving 10 bases unmatched. CDR1 MDHEN and CDR2 SYDVKM come from the germline V gene. CDR3 length: 15 amino acids. The CDR3 DNA reads TGTGCCAGCAGATCCGTAGCGGCGGGGGAAGAGACCCAGTACTTC. It is translated as CASRSVAAGEETQYF.

This clonotype was seen a few times. The V call is TRBV9, the J call TRBJ2-7; unclear D gene. The germline V gene encodes CDR1 SGDLS and CDR2 YYNGEE. Trimming removed 3 bases at V and 6 bases at J, with 16 bases between. The CDR3 has 14 amino acids. The CDR3 sequence is CASSAVSGNGEQYF. As DNA, the CDR3 is TGTGCCAGCAGCGCGGTGTCTGGGAACGGCGAGCAGTACTTC.

A few counts support this clonotype. V and J are TRBV9 and TRBJ2-7, with D possibly matching TRBD2 (6 bases). With 0 bases removed from V and 5 bases from J, the gap between germline ends came to 6 bases. This CDR3 comprises 12 residues. Germline CDR1 SGDLS, CDR2 YYNGEE. The CDR3 DNA reads as TGTGCCAGCAGCGTAGGGGGGGACGAGCAGTACTTC. Translation gives CASSVGGDEQYF. Filled out from reference TRBV9 and TRBJ2-7, the complete variable domain reads DSGVTQTPKHLITATGQRVTLRCSPRSGDLSVYWYQQSLDQGLQFLIQYYNGEERAKGNILERFSAQQFPDLHSELNLSSLELGDSALYFCASSVGGDEQYFGPGTRLTVT.